The 18 T cell receptor beta chains listed next were all sequenced from one sample in a study of molecular identifiers for immune sequencing clone quantification (dated by TCRdb to the late 2010s). Libraries were made using PCR. Sequenced on a NextSeq 500. TCRdb reanalyzed the raw reads on its own, using fastp at Q25 for trimming and MiXCR for clone calling, and kept in-frame beta chains. For every CDR3 protein sequence, its rows merge into one entry that carries the most common genes and DNA. Here the sample has approximately 630,000 distinct CDR3 sequences; around 25% occur a single time. The ten top clones hold about 0.84% of the sample. The sample comprised naive CD8+ T cells from blood, with Jurkat cell RNA spiked in. Explained via the paper, the cell subset or site label denotes: FACS-sorted CD8+CD4-CCR7+CD45RA+ naive T cells. These receptors all stem from a human donor in good health. Some libraries in this study had Jurkat cell RNA spiked in.

As regards this clonotype: A much more abundant neighbour one base away suggests this may be a read error. This rearrangement joins TRBV20-1 to TRBJ2-3; maybe TRBD2 (7 bases). The germline gives CDR1 DFQATT, CDR2 SNEGSKA (reference sequence). The length of the CDR3 is 17 residues. CDR3 region: CSARELLYGGGTGTQYF. The DNA of the CDR3 is TGCAGTGCTAGAGAGCTACTATACGGCGGGGGCACAGGTACGCAGTATTTT.

This clonotype showed up just a few times. This sequence joins TRBV9 and TRBJ2-5; TRBD2 is a possible D gene (6 bases). The CDR3 is 18 amino acids. V lost 0 bases and J 2 bases, leaving 20 bases between the germline ends. Germline lookup yields CDR1 SGDLS and CDR2 YYNGEE. CDR3 nucleotide sequence: TGTGCCAGCAGCGTAGCCGGGATCCAAGTGGGGGGACAAGAGACCCAGTACTTC. The encoded protein is CASSVAGIQVGGQETQYF.

This chain joins TRBV20-1 and TRBJ2-7; D unresolved. CDR3 length: 17 amino acids. V was cut by 6 bases and J by 0 bases, with 24 bases left in between. The germline V gene has CDR1 DFQATT and CDR2 SNEGSKA (reference sequence). DNA of the CDR3: TGCAGTGCGACTTCGCCGGGTAATCACTTTAGCTCCTACGAGCAGTACTTC. Protein: CSATSPGNHFSSYEQYF.

The table lists this clonotype with many counts. The gene calls are TRBV28 and TRBJ2-3; unclear D gene. The CDR3 sequence is 13 residues long. Germline V gives CDR1 MDHEN, CDR2 SYDVKM. Between the trimmed V and J ends, which lost 5 bases and 1 base, there was a span of 7 bases. CDR3 coding DNA: TGTGCCAGCAGTGTGTGGGGCACAGATACGCAGTATTTT. Its protein product is CASSVWGTDTQYF.

This clonotype was observed many times. This rearrangement joins TRBV28 to TRBJ2-5, with 12 positions matching TRBD2. The CDR3 has 17 amino acids. Germline lookup yields CDR1 MDHEN and CDR2 SYDVKM. J gave up 2 bases and V 5 bases, and 9 bases lay outside the gene matches. The chain's CDR3 is CASSPGLAGLLQETQYF. In nucleotides, the CDR3 is TGTGCCAGCAGTCCTGGACTAGCGGGGTTATTGCAAGAGACCCAGTACTTC.

This clonotype was detected many times. CDR3 in amino acids: CASSNGQGNGQPQHF. In nucleotides, the CDR3 is TGTGCCAGCAGCAACGGACAGGGAAATGGCCAGCCCCAGCATTTT. J is TRBJ1-5 and V is TRBV3-1; TRBD1 aligns across 8 bases. CDR3 length: 15 residues. The germline V gene encodes CDR1 LGHDT and CDR2 YNNKEL (reference sequence). J was trimmed by 7 bases and V by 5 bases; bases with no gene match: 10.

This clonotype was seen a few times. The chain couples TRBV4-2 to TRBJ1-2; no reliable D call. CDR3 length: 15 amino acids. Germline values: CDR1 LGHNA, CDR2 YNFKEQ. V shed 0 bases and J shed 7 bases, with 15 bases lying between them. CDR3 residues: CASSQDAPTSLGYTF. CDR3 nucleotide sequence: TGTGCCAGCAGCCAAGATGCACCTACGAGCCTTGGCTACACCTTC.

This clonotype occurred many times. The chain joins TRBV4-3 to TRBJ2-7, with D possibly TRBD1 on 5 matching bases. The CDR3 sequence is 15 residues long. Germline loops: CDR1 LGHNA, CDR2 YSLEER. With 0 bases removed from V and 3 bases from J, the gap between germline ends came to 12 bases. CDR3: CASSQDSNRIYEQYF. The CDR3 nucleotides are TGCGCCAGCAGCCAAGATTCTAACAGGATCTACGAGCAGTACTTC.

This clonotype came up once. The CDR3: CAIRGGYNEQFF. CDR3 coding DNA: TGTGCCATCCGGGGCGGGTACAATGAGCAGTTCTTC. This chain joins TRBV7-9 and TRBJ2-1, with D tentatively TRBD1 or TRBD2 (5 bases each). The germline CDR1 and CDR2 sequences are SEHNR and FQNEAQ (reference sequence). The CDR3 covers 12 residues. V was pared by 10 bases and J by 4 bases, with 11 bases between.

This clonotype was detected a few times. This may come from a read error, since a much larger clone is one base off. The chain links TRBV12-3 or TRBV12-4 to TRBJ1-6; 7 bases line up with TRBD1. V lost 5 bases and J lost 2; bases outside the gene matches: 6. The CDR3 has 16 amino acids. The DNA of the CDR3 is TGTGCCAGCAGTCCCAGGGACAGACCCTATAATTCACCCCTCCACTTT. This codes for CASSPRDRPYNSPLHF.

This clonotype was detected ten times or more. This chain joins TRBV28 and TRBJ1-5; D ambiguous. CDR1 and CDR2 from the germline V gene are MDHEN and SYDVKM. With 3 bases removed from V and 2 bases from J, the gap between germline ends came to 11 bases. The CDR3 has 15 amino acids. Written as DNA, the CDR3 is TGTGCCAGCAGTTTTCGTGGGCAAGGCAATCAGCCCCAGCATTTT. Protein product: CASSFRGQGNQPQHF.

In its sample, this clonotype was seen a few times. A much larger clone lies a single base off, so this may be a read error. This chain connects TRBV6-2 or TRBV6-3 to TRBJ1-2; no clear D gene. The CDR3 extends over 13 amino acids. Germline V gene data show CDR1 as MNHEY and CDR2 as SVGEGT. Trimming removed 2 bases from V and 9 bases from J, with 13 bases in between. The DNA of the CDR3 is TGTGCCAGCAGTTACGGTGGCACTGATAGCTACACCTTC. It is translated as CASSYGGTDSYTF.

This clonotype was found many times. Here the CDR3 DNA reads TGCAGTGCTAGAGTCCCGGGGAAGAATGAAAAACTGTTTTTT. Its protein product is CSARVPGKNEKLFF. The genes are TRBV20-1 and TRBJ1-4; D ambiguous. The V end was cut by 1 base, the J end by 5 bases, with 11 bases between. Germline values: CDR1 DFQATT, CDR2 SNEGSKA (reference sequence). The CDR3 covers 14 residues.

Concerning this clonotype: Its ends do not fully match the called genes, so a read error is possible. The rearrangement links TRBV28 to TRBJ1-1, with 8 positions matching TRBD1. Germline values: CDR1 MDHEN, CDR2 SYDVKM. The CDR3 runs 15 residues. The CDR3 here is CASSFYDRGNTGAFF. CDR3 coding DNA: TGTGCCAGCAGTTTCTATGACAGGGGTAACACTGGAGCTTTCTTT.

This clonotype was picked up a small number of times. This sequence joins TRBV9 and TRBJ1-6; unclear D gene. V was cut by 0 bases and J by 2 bases, with 6 bases left in between. The CDR3 is made up of 15 amino acids. Germline assignment: CDR1 SGDLS and CDR2 YYNGEE. The chain's CDR3 is CASSVEGAYNSPLHF. In DNA, the CDR3 is TGTGCCAGCAGCGTAGAGGGTGCCTATAATTCACCCCTCCACTTT.

This clonotype was counted ten times or more. The V and J genes are TRBV28 and TRBJ2-4; 11 nucleotides agree with TRBD2. Germline values: CDR1 MDHEN, CDR2 SYDVKM. Germline trimming cut 6 bases from V and 0 bases from J; bases unmatched to any gene: 19. CDR3 length equals 21 residues. Here the CDR3 reads CASSSVHLSSGGPLAKNIQYF. CDR3 DNA: TGTGCCAGCAGCTCGGTACATCTATCTAGCGGGGGGCCCTTAGCCAAAAACATTCAGTACTTC.

The genes are TRBV3-1 and TRBJ2-3; D perhaps matches TRBD2 (5 bases). The CDR3 covers 15 residues. Trimming took off 4 bases at V and 0 bases at J, with 11 bases between the two ends. Germline CDR1 and CDR2: LGHDT and YNNKEL (reference sequence). The DNA of the CDR3 is TGTGCCAGCAGCCCCCTAGCCCCGAGCACAGATACGCAGTATTTT. This encodes CASSPLAPSTDTQYF.

In this sample, this clonotype turned up a few times. The V gene is TRBV7-9, the J gene TRBJ2-1; D may be TRBD1 or TRBD2 (5 bases each). Trimming removed 3 bases at V and 4 bases at J, with 10 bases between. The CDR3 totals 14 residues. Looked up from germline, CDR1 is SEHNR and CDR2 is FQNEAQ (reference sequence). DNA of the CDR3: TGTGCCAGCAGCTTTACCGAGGGGTACAATGAGCAGTTCTTC. Residues: CASSFTEGYNEQFF.